What follows are 22 T cell receptor beta chains derived from one specimen sequenced in a study of PD-1 blockade in classical Hodgkin lymphoma. Time point here: cycle 4 day 1 (C4D1), after less than 7 weeks of nivolumab. In every patient, relapse followed autologous stem cell transplantation, while exposure to brentuximab vedotin differed. Only in-frame clones appear in the TCRdb table, and some are missing; sequencing was by immunoSEQ multiplex PCR. The repertoire holds approximately 21,000 clones, with 60% to 75% as singletons. The starting material was peripheral blood mononuclear cells (PBMCs), obtained before the fourth cycle of nivolumab. These receptors all come from a human donor with classical Hodgkin lymphoma.

V gene TRBV11-1 combines with J gene TRBJ2-7; weak D call: TRBD1 (6 bases). CDR1 is SGHAT and CDR2 is FQDESV in the germline V gene (reference sequence). The CDR3 extends over 14 amino acids. The V and J ends lost 5 bases and 3 bases respectively, with 14 bases between them. In nucleotides, the CDR3 is TGTGCCAGCAGCAATCCCGGGACAAACTACGAGCAGTACTTC. Protein product: CASSNPGTNYEQYF.

V and J are TRBV10-3 and TRBJ1-2, with TRBD1 matching over 9 bases. V lost 8 bases, J lost 2 bases, and 6 bases stayed unmatched. CDR1 is ENHRY, CDR2 SYGVKD, per germline. The CDR3 runs to 14 residues. The CDR3 DNA sequence: TGTGCCATCGCAGGGACAGGGCACAACTATGGCTACACCTTC. This gives the protein CAIAGTGHNYGYTF.

V gene TRBV4-2 combines with J gene TRBJ2-7; TRBD2 agrees at 8 bases. The CDR3 totals 14 residues. CDR1 and CDR2 (germline): LGHNA, YNFKEQ. Losses at the gene ends were 2 bases for V and 7 bases for J; bases not matched to a gene: 7. In nucleotides, the CDR3 is TGTGCCAGCAGCCAATTCCTAGCGGGTGGTGAGCAGTACTTC. Translation: CASSQFLAGGEQYF.

The chain couples TRBV18 to TRBJ2-7; no reliable D call. Germline-derived CDR1 and CDR2 are KGHSH and LQKENI. This CDR3 spans 14 amino acids. Trimming took off 0 bases at V and 1 base at J, with 7 bases between the two ends. CDR3 DNA sequence: TGTGCCAGCTCACCACCAGGGCTGTCCTACGAGCAGTACTTC. As protein: CASSPPGLSYEQYF.

This clone was detected only once. This chain joins TRBV4-3 and TRBJ1-2; 8 bases match TRBD1. With V trimmed by 0 bases and J by 4 bases, 7 bases remained unmatched. The CDR3 extends over 16 amino acids. Per the germline V gene, CDR1 is LGHNA and CDR2 is YSLEER. For the CDR3, the DNA is TGCGCCAGCAGCCAAGATTGGGCAGGGGGCAGCTATGGCTACACCTTC. Amino acid sequence: CASSQDWAGGSYGYTF.

V gene TRBV6-1 combines with J gene TRBJ2-4; D possibly corresponds to TRBD1 (5 bases). The CDR3 covers 13 residues. Trimming removed 3 bases at V and 4 bases at J, with 7 bases between. Per the germline V gene, CDR1 is MNHNS and CDR2 is SASEGT. The CDR3 DNA sequence: TGTGCCAGCAGTGACAGGGCAAAAAACATTCAGTACTTC. As protein: CASSDRAKNIQYF.

The chain is built from TRBV7-6 and TRBJ2-7, with D tentatively TRBD1 (5 bases). Looked up from germline, CDR1 is SGHVS and CDR2 is FNYEAQ. The CDR3 covers 13 residues. V was cut by 5 bases and J by 6 bases, with 14 bases left in between. In DNA, the CDR3 is TGTGCCAGCAGCCCGCAGGGCAGGGCCGAGCAGTACTTC. It yields the protein CASSPQGRAEQYF.

This clone occurred a few times. The chain employs TRBV19 and TRBJ1-4, with 7 bases aligning to TRBD1. The CDR3 runs to 15 residues. Germline lookup yields CDR1 LNHDA and CDR2 SQIVND (reference sequence). The trim removed 6 bases at V and 7 bases at J, leaving 11 bases unmatched. The CDR3 DNA follows: TGTGCCAGTAGCCCACCAAGGGACAGATTTGAAAAACTGTTTTTT. Translating it yields CASSPPRDRFEKLFF.

The V call is TRBV12-5, the J call TRBJ1-6; D is uncertain. This CDR3 has 21 amino acids. CDR1 and CDR2 (germline): LGHNT, FRNRAP. Trimming removed 0 bases at V and 0 bases at J, with 21 bases between. The CDR3 protein is CASGLVLSRIGESSYNSPLHF. As DNA, the CDR3 is TGTGCTAGTGGTTTGGTACTCTCTCGGATCGGAGAGAGCTCCTATAATTCACCCCTCCACTTT.

The gene calls are TRBV6-5 and TRBJ1-6; maybe TRBD1 (5 bases). Germline V CDR1 and CDR2: MNHEY, SVGAGI. This CDR3 has 14 amino acids. V gave up 6 bases and J gave up 9 bases, with 15 bases separating them. The CDR3 DNA sequence: TGTGCCAGCAGACCCCCGGGGCTTGGTTCACCCCTCCACTTT. Translation: CASRPPGLGSPLHF.

The V call is TRBV7-9, the J call TRBJ1-1; the D gene is possibly TRBD1 (5 bases). This CDR3 contains 14 residues. The V end lost 0 bases, the J end lost 2 bases, and 7 bases lay between the germline ends. The V gene's germline CDR1 is SEHNR and CDR2 FQNEAQ (reference sequence). The DNA for the CDR3 is TGTGCCAGCAGCTTAGCAGGGGCTAACACTGAAGCTTTCTTT. This gives the protein CASSLAGANTEAFF. Combining the CDR3 with reference TRBV7-9 and TRBJ1-1 gives the whole variable domain DTGVSQNPRHKITKRGQNVTFRCDPISEHNRLYWYRQTLGQGPEFLTYFQNEAQLEKSRLLSDRFSAERPKGSFSTLEIQRTEQGDSAMYLCASSLAGANTEAFFGQGTRLTVV.

The V and J genes are TRBV6-5 and TRBJ1-1; D is ambiguous. V shed 0 bases and J shed 3 bases, with 8 bases lying between them. Germline values: CDR1 MNHEY, CDR2 SVGAGI. CDR3 length: 14 residues. CDR3 in amino acids: CASSYSMVDTEAFF. The CDR3 DNA reads TGTGCCAGCAGTTACTCGATGGTTGACACTGAAGCTTTCTTT.

The V call is TRBV6-1, the J call TRBJ1-1; a possible D gene is TRBD1 (6 bases). V shed 10 bases and J shed 10 bases, with 22 bases lying between them. The CDR3 totals 13 residues. The V gene's germline CDR1 is MNHNS and CDR2 SASEGT. CDR3 DNA: TGTGCCACCACTCCCCAGTGGGGGCTAGGAGCTTTCTTT. It yields the protein CATTPQWGLGAFF.

The chain employs TRBV29-1 and TRBJ2-1, with 11 positions matching TRBD2. Germline values: CDR1 SQVTM, CDR2 ANQGSEA. The trim removed 1 base at V and 4 bases at J, leaving 6 bases unmatched. CDR3 length: 16 residues. CDR3 sequence (DNA): TGCAGCGTTGAAGGGCTAGCGGGAGGTCTATACAATGAGCAGTTCTTC. Protein sequence: CSVEGLAGGLYNEQFF.

The rearrangement uses TRBV27 and TRBJ1-2, with 10 positions matching TRBD1. There are 14 residues in the CDR3. Germline V gene sequence: CDR1 MNHEY, CDR2 SMNVEV (reference sequence). Losses at the gene ends were 10 bases for V and 4 bases for J; bases not matched to a gene: 9. The CDR3 loop is CATRDRGFGYGYTF. The DNA of the CDR3 is TGTGCCACTCGGGACAGGGGATTTGGCTATGGCTACACCTTC.

The chain couples TRBV5-1 to TRBJ1-3; D is possibly TRBD1 (6 bases). Trimming pared 4 bases from V and 4 bases from J, leaving 9 bases between. Germline CDR1 and CDR2: SGHRS and YFSETQ. The CDR3 extends over 13 amino acids. The CDR3 loop reads CASSRDIGNTIYF. CDR3 bases: TGCGCCAGCAGCCGGGACATCGGAAACACCATATATTTT.

This clone showed up just a few times. The chain has TRBV5-5 and TRBJ2-3, with 11 positions matching TRBD2. The V and J ends lost 0 bases and 6 bases, in that order; junction bases with no gene match: 6. From germline, CDR1 is SGHKS and CDR2 YYEKEE (reference sequence). This CDR3 is built from 16 residues. CDR3 region: CASSLGGASGGDTQYF. Written as DNA, the CDR3 is TGTGCCAGCAGCTTGGGAGGCGCTAGCGGGGGGGATACGCAGTATTTT.

The rearrangement uses TRBV6-1 and TRBJ2-3; 7 bases agree with TRBD1. V lost 6 bases to trimming and J lost 4 bases; unmatched junction nucleotides: 4. This CDR3 is 13 amino acids long. The germline V gene has CDR1 MNHNS and CDR2 SASEGT. The CDR3 sequence: CASRDTGADTQYF. The CDR3 region has the DNA TGTGCCAGCAGGGATACAGGGGCAGATACGCAGTATTTT.

The V and J genes are TRBV5-6 and TRBJ2-3; perhaps D is TRBD1 or TRBD2 (6 bases each). The germline gives CDR1 SGHDT, CDR2 YYEEEE. The CDR3 runs to 15 residues. V lost 2 bases to trimming and J lost 1 base, with 11 bases between them. The CDR3 region is CASSFPGARTDTQYF. The DNA of the CDR3 is TGTGCCAGCAGCTTCCCGGGGGCCCGCACAGATACGCAGTATTTT.

This clone was detected once. The chain uses TRBV5-6 and TRBJ1-3; D remains ambiguous. The germline V and J ends were trimmed by 3 bases and 8 bases, with 12 bases remaining between them. The CDR3 consists of 13 residues. Germline V gene data show CDR1 as SGHDT and CDR2 as YYEEEE. The CDR3 DNA reads as TGTGCCAGCAGCTCCCCAGGCGGGTACACCATATATTTT. Encoded protein: CASSSPGGYTIYF.

This clone was recorded a few times. The chain carries TRBV27 and TRBJ1-1, with no clear D. This CDR3 has 14 amino acids. The V end lost 6 bases, the J end lost 1 base, and 12 bases lay between the germline ends. The germline CDR1 and CDR2 sequences are MNHEY and SMNVEV (reference sequence). The CDR3 DNA follows: TGTGCCAGCAGGTCACTAAGCTCGAACACTGAAGCTTTCTTT. This gives the protein CASRSLSSNTEAFF.

The chain couples TRBV9 to TRBJ2-1, with D possibly being TRBD2 (6 bases). The length of the CDR3 is 15 residues. Germline CDR1 reads SGDLS; CDR2 reads YYNGEE. V gave up 4 bases and J gave up 5 bases, with 16 bases separating them. Here the CDR3 reads CASSSPGTFNNEQFF. The CDR3 region has the DNA TGTGCCAGCAGCTCCCCGGGGACTTTTAACAATGAGCAGTTCTTC.